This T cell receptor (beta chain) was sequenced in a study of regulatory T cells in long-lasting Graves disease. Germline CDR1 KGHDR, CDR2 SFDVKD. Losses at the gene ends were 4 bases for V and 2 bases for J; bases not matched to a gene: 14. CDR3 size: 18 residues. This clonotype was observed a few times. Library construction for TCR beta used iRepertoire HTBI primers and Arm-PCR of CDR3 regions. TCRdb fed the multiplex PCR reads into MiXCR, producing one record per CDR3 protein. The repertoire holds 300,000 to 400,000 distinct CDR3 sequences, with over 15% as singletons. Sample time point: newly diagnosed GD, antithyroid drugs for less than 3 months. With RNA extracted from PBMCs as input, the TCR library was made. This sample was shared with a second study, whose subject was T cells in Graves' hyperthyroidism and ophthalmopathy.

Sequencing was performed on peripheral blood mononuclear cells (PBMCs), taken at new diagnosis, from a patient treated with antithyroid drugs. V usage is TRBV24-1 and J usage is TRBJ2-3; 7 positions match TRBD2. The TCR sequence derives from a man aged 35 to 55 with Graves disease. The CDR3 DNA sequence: TGTGCCACCAGTGACCAGAGGTTCGGGGGGTCTTTCACAGATACGCAGTATTTT. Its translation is CATSDQRFGGSFTDTQYF.